This entry concerns a single T cell receptor beta chain. Its antigen is not identified. The sample originates from a study of beta chain features in type 1 diabetes. Whole-study results and caveats: Amplification by PCR could prefer shorter templates, with the same effect in patients and controls. Shortening that was moderate but significant affected the TCRB CDR3s of Type 1 diabetes patients in all four CD4+ subsets.

CDR3 length: 14 residues. Looked up from germline, CDR1 is SGHRS and CDR2 is YFSETQ. Trimming shortened V by 0 bases and J by 4 bases, and 10 bases separated the two germline ends. Reverse transcribing all isolated RNA meant expressed TCRB transcripts were sequenced. TCRdb's table, derived via immunoSEQ multiplex PCR, lists solely in-frame clones and lacks some. This table has around 310,000 clones, 11% appearing once. The receptor's source is a woman younger than 45 in good health. V is TRBV5-1 and J is TRBJ1-1; D not certain. Sequenced sample: naive CD4+ T cells from blood. In DNA, the CDR3 is TGCGCCAGCAGCTTGGATGCGGGTGCCACTGAAGCTTTCTTT. Translated, it gives CASSLDAGATEAFF.